The next 23 T cell receptor beta chains were all read from a single sample in a study of T-cell memory formation after mild COVID-19 (dated by TCRdb to the early 2020s). Library preparation used 5' RACE. Sequenced using an Illumina NovaSeq 6000. Using fastp trimming at Q25 and MiXCR clonotype assembly, TCRdb reanalyzed the public sequencing data and kept in-frame beta chains. Rows are unified per CDR3 protein, each entry keeping the most common DNA and genes. Across this sample there are roughly 160,000 distinct CDR3 sequences, with roughly 13% seen only once. 3.3% of the sample is in the top ten clones. Input material: PBMCs or a T cell subset sorted from them (not recorded which). The source of these receptors is a man aged 18 to 29 who had mild COVID-19 (a few samples of this study predate the infection). The sample titles of this study are shuffled in the database, so cell type and time point are left out; the donor was told from shared clones.

The chain couples TRBV7-2 to TRBJ2-1, with D maybe TRBD1 (6 bases). CDR1 is SGHTA and CDR2 is FQGNSA in the germline V gene. Trimming took 5 bases from V and 4 from J, leaving 15 bases between them. The CDR3 sequence is 15 residues long. CDR3 DNA sequence: TGTGCCAGCAGCCCAAGGCAGGGGCCTTACAATGAGCAGTTCTTC. This gives the protein CASSPRQGPYNEQFF.

This clonotype was found many times. The chain has TRBV7-2 and TRBJ2-3, with D unclear. From germline, CDR1 is SGHTA and CDR2 FQGNSA. The germline V and J ends were trimmed by 2 bases and 0 bases, with 3 bases remaining between them. The CDR3 runs to 13 residues. In DNA form, the CDR3 reads TGTGCCAGCAGCTTACCGAGCACAGATACGCAGTATTTT. Residues: CASSLPSTDTQYF.

This clonotype has more than one count but fewer than ten. The V gene is TRBV18, the J gene TRBJ1-5, with D unclear. Per the germline V gene, CDR1 is KGHSH and CDR2 is LQKENI. The CDR3 is 14 residues long. V gave up 4 bases and J gave up 3 bases, with 10 bases separating them. The CDR3 DNA is TGTGCCAGCTCACTAGGACCGATCAATCAGCCCCAGCATTTT. Its protein is CASSLGPINQPQHF.

The CDR3, as DNA: TGTGCCAGCAAGGGGGCTTTCTTT. Amino acids: CASKGAFF. The J gene is TRBJ1-1, the V gene TRBV3-2; the table's TRBD1 call for D was not verified on the DNA. TRBV3-2 is a recognized pseudogene. This CDR3 comprises 8 residues.

This chain links TRBV27 with TRBJ2-5, with D possibly called TRBD1 or TRBD2 (6 bases each). Germline CDR1 reads MNHEY; CDR2 reads SMNVEV (reference sequence). The CDR3 extends over 13 amino acids. V shed 9 bases and J shed 9 bases, with 20 bases lying between them. The CDR3 region is CASGGWGAGAQYF. The CDR3 DNA is TGTGCCAGTGGAGGGTGGGGGGCTGGGGCCCAGTACTTC.

This clonotype appeared a few times. This chain's CDR3 is CASSLKRGQETQYF. Here the CDR3 DNA reads TGTGCCAGCAGTCTAAAGCGGGGCCAAGAGACCCAGTACTTC. The rearrangement joins TRBV27 to TRBJ2-5; 7 nucleotides align to TRBD2. The ends lost 5 bases at V and 1 base at J; junction bases unmatched: 4. Germline V gene lookup returns CDR1 MNHEY and CDR2 SMNVEV (reference sequence). The CDR3 is made up of 14 amino acids.

This clonotype was seen repeatedly, ten times or more. V and J are TRBV7-2 and TRBJ2-5, with 7 bases lining up with TRBD2. The CDR3 length is 16 residues. Per germline, CDR1 SGHTA and CDR2 FQGNSA. The J segment lost 5 bases and the V segment lost 1 base, leaving 10 bases of the junction unmatched. The CDR3 loop is CASSLEGGGRTETQYF. The CDR3 DNA reads as TGTGCCAGCAGCTTAGAGGGCGGGGGACGGACGGAGACCCAGTACTTC.

There are a few counts of this clonotype. This chain joins TRBV2 and TRBJ2-5; TRBD1 matches at 9 bases. V was clipped by 6 bases and J by 2 bases; unmatched bases: 1. CDR3 length equals 13 residues. The germline gives CDR1 SNHLY, CDR2 FYNNEI. CDR3 bases: TGTGCCAGCAGCGGGACAGGGCAAGAGACCCAGTACTTC. This gives the protein CASSGTGQETQYF.

This clonotype was observed many times. This chain uses TRBV7-8 with TRBJ2-1; D remains unclear. Deletions cut 3 bases from V and 0 bases from J, with 9 bases between. The CDR3 length is 15 residues. Per germline, CDR1 SGHVS and CDR2 FQNEAQ. In nucleotides, the CDR3 is TGTGCCAGCAGCTTGGGTCAGGCCTCCTACAATGAGCAGTTCTTC. Protein product: CASSLGQASYNEQFF.

The CDR3 sequence is CASSQNGKDTQYF. The CDR3, as DNA: TGCGCCAGCAGCCAAAACGGAAAGGATACGCAGTATTTT. The chain links TRBV4-3 to TRBJ2-3; D is unresolved. The ends were cut back, 2 bases at V and 6 bases at J, with 9 bases in the middle. Looked up from germline, CDR1 is LGHNA and CDR2 is YSLEER. The CDR3 has 13 residues.

This clonotype was seen a few times. The chain joins TRBV29-1 to TRBJ2-5; D not certain. The germline gives CDR1 SQVTM, CDR2 ANQGSEA. V was pared by 1 base and J by 6 bases, with 9 bases between. The CDR3 has 12 amino acids. The CDR3 bases are TGCAGCGTTGAAGGGAATGGGAAGACCCAGTACTTC. Protein: CSVEGNGKTQYF.

There are a few counts of this clonotype. The chain has TRBV11-2 and TRBJ1-1; weak D call: TRBD1 (5 bases). The germline gives CDR1 SGHAT, CDR2 FQNNGV. This CDR3 contains 15 residues. The V end was cut by 3 bases, the J end by 0 bases, with 11 bases between. The CDR3, as DNA: TGTGCCAGCAGCTTTTCGCCAGGGATGAACACTGAAGCTTTCTTT. Translating it yields CASSFSPGMNTEAFF.

The rearrangement uses TRBV24-1 and TRBJ2-3; unclear D gene. The germline V gene encodes CDR1 KGHDR and CDR2 SFDVKD. The CDR3 length is 18 residues. V lost 4 bases and J 0 bases, leaving 19 bases between the germline ends. CDR3 region: CATSDPAVSGTSTDTQYF. In DNA, the CDR3 is TGTGCCACCAGTGACCCCGCCGTCTCGGGCACCAGCACAGATACGCAGTATTTT.

V gene TRBV20-1 combines with J gene TRBJ2-5; 8 nucleotides line up with TRBD2. There are 15 residues in the CDR3. V shed 1 base and J 2 bases; nucleotides not matched to a gene: 6. Germline V gene data show CDR1 as DFQATT and CDR2 as SNEGSKA (reference sequence). Here the CDR3 DNA reads TGCAGTGCTAGAGTGATTGCGGGGGGACAAGAGACCCAGTACTTC. This translates into CSARVIAGGQETQYF.

V gene TRBV20-1 combines with J gene TRBJ2-7; D is possibly TRBD2 (6 bases). CDR1 and CDR2 from the germline V gene are DFQATT and SNEGSKA (reference sequence). The CDR3 length is 13 residues. The ends were cut back, 3 bases at V and 1 base at J, with 10 bases in the middle. The CDR3 loop is CSASRDSSYEQYV. The CDR3, as DNA: TGCAGTGCTAGCCGGGACTCTTCCTACGAGCAGTACGTC.

V gene TRBV5-4 combines with J gene TRBJ2-5, with 8 bases fitting TRBD2. CDR3 size: 17 residues. The germline V gene encodes CDR1 SGHNT and CDR2 YYREEE (reference sequence). Trimming took 2 bases from V and 1 from J; bases not matched to a gene: 10. The CDR3 loop reads CASSFGGSGATQETQYF. In nucleotides, the CDR3 is TGTGCCAGCAGCTTCGGTGGTAGCGGGGCAACCCAAGAGACCCAGTACTTC.

This clonotype turned up a few times. The gene calls are TRBV5-1 and TRBJ2-1, with D possibly called TRBD1 or TRBD2 (6 bases each). This CDR3 is 14 amino acids long. The germline CDR1 and CDR2 sequences are SGHRS and YFSETQ. V was cut by 6 bases and J by 2 bases, with 12 bases left in between. The CDR3 sequence: CASTTGGAYNEQFF. The DNA for the CDR3 is TGCGCCAGCACCACCGGGGGCGCCTACAATGAGCAGTTCTTC.

This clonotype was seen only once. The CDR3 loop reads CATSSLGGTDTQYF. The CDR3 nucleotides are TGTGCCACCAGCAGTTTGGGAGGCACAGATACGCAGTATTTT. This rearrangement joins TRBV15 to TRBJ2-3; D perhaps matches TRBD2 (5 bases). The CDR3 runs to 14 residues. The germline V gene has CDR1 LNHNV and CDR2 YYDKDF (reference sequence). Trimming pared 3 bases from V and 1 base from J, leaving 8 bases between.

J is TRBJ1-3 and V is TRBV29-1; D is ambiguous. Germline V gene data show CDR1 as SQVTM and CDR2 as ANQGSEA. The V gene lost 3 bases and the J gene lost 0 bases, with 12 bases spanning the gap. CDR3 length equals 15 residues. The CDR3 DNA sequence: TGCAGCGTTGAGGGCAGGATAAGCTCTGGAAACACCATATATTTT. It translates to CSVEGRISSGNTIYF.

Only a few counts were recorded for this clonotype. V gene TRBV12-3 or TRBV12-4 combines with J gene TRBJ2-7, with D hard to call. The CDR3 contains 12 residues. The germline V and J ends were trimmed by 4 bases and 6 bases, with 10 bases remaining between them. CDR3 protein: CASSSDGREQYV. CDR3 DNA sequence: TGTGCCAGCAGTTCGGACGGCCGCGAGCAGTACGTC.

This clonotype has only a few counts. V and J are TRBV4-1 and TRBJ1-5, with no clear D. Germline loops: CDR1 MGHRA, CDR2 YSYEKL. The V and J ends lost 0 bases and 4 bases respectively, with 10 bases between them. The CDR3 is 15 amino acids. In DNA, the CDR3 is TGCGCCAGCAGCCAAGATCGGAGGGCTAATCAGCCCCAGCATTTT. Its translation is CASSQDRRANQPQHF.

This clonotype was detected ten times or more. The chain combines TRBV12-3 or TRBV12-4 with TRBJ1-6, with D perhaps matching TRBD1 (5 bases). V dropped 3 bases and J dropped 8 bases, with 11 bases sitting between them. This CDR3 spans 14 amino acids. The DNA of the CDR3 is TGTGCCAGCAGTTTTAAGGCAGGGCATTCACCCCTCCACTTT. It specifies CASSFKAGHSPLHF.

In this sample, this clonotype turned up once. This rearrangement joins TRBV20-1 to TRBJ1-4; D is uncertain. Trimming took off 0 bases at V and 6 bases at J, with 11 bases between the two ends. The length of the CDR3 is 14 residues. Per germline, CDR1 DFQATT and CDR2 SNEGSKA (reference sequence). The CDR3 loop reads CSARDFRLDEKLFF. The CDR3 DNA follows: TGCAGTGCTAGAGATTTCAGGCTGGATGAAAAACTGTTTTTT.